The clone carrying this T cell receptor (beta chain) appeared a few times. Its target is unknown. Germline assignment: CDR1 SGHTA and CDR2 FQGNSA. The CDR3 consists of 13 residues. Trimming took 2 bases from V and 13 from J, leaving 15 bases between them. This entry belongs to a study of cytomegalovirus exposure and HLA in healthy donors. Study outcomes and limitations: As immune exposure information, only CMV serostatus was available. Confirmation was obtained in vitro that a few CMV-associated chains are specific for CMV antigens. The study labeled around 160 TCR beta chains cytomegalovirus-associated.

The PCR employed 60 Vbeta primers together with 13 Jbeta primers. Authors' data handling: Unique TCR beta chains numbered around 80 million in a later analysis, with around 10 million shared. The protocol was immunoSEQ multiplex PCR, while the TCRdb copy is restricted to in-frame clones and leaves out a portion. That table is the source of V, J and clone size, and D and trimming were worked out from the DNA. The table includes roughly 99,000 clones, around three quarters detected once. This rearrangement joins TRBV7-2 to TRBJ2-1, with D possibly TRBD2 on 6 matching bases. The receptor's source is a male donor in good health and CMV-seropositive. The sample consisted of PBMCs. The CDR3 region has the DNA TGTGCCAGCAGCTTAAATCCCGGGACTCCCCAGTTCTTC. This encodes CASSLNPGTPQFF.